This TCR beta chain was documented in a study of spatial heterogeneity in lung cancer. The overall study: For the average unique TCR and UMI combination, more than 8.5 occurrences appeared in raw reads.

Time point of the sample: sample taken at primary tumor resection. Unsorted samples of tumor, nontumor lung or frozen PBMC had their whole RNA sequenced. This clonotype was seen repeatedly, ten times or more. The antigen is not known. In the library, each TCR cDNA molecule bore its own unique molecular identifier. Via MiXCR, TCRdb re-called the 5' RACE reads, giving one row per CDR3 protein. The profile covers approximately 39,000 distinct CDR3 sequences, with less than 9.5% appearing a single time and about 30% taken by the ten largest. Unmatched junction bases numbered 8, after V lost 4 bases and J lost 3 bases. The germline CDR1 and CDR2 sequences are MNHEY and SMNVEV (reference sequence). The length of the CDR3 is 16 residues. Study outcomes and limitations: Compared with follow-up, resection was when ubiquitous expanded tumor TCRs appeared in blood more.

This chain links TRBV27 with TRBJ2-3, with 9 positions matching TRBD2. The sample consisted of PBMCs, taken at surgery. The origin of this receptor is a female donor with early-stage non-small cell lung cancer. The CDR3 sequence: CASSSRGSGRTDTQYF. The CDR3 DNA is TGTGCCAGCAGTTCCAGGGGTAGCGGGAGAACAGATACGCAGTATTTT.